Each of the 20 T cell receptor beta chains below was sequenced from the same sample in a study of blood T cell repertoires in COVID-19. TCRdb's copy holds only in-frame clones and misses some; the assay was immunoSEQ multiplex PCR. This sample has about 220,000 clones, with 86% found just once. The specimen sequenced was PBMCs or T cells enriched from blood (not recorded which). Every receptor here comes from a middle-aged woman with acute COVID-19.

In DNA form, the CDR3 reads TGTGCCAGCAGTTACCAGGCCAATTCACCCCTCCACTTT. Protein: CASSYQANSPLHF. J is TRBJ1-6 and V is TRBV6-6; no reliable D call. The CDR3 consists of 13 residues. Germline assignment: CDR1 MNHNY and CDR2 SVGAGI (reference sequence). V dropped 2 bases and J dropped 7 bases, with 6 bases sitting between them.

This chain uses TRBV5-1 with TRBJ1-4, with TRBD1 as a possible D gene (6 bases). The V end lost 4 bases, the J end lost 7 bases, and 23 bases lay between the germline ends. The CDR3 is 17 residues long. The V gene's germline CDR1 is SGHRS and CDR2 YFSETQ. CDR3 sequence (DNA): TGCGCCAGCAGCCCTGGGGGCGCCAGTGCCAATGCTGAAAAACTGTTTTTT. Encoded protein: CASSPGGASANAEKLFF.

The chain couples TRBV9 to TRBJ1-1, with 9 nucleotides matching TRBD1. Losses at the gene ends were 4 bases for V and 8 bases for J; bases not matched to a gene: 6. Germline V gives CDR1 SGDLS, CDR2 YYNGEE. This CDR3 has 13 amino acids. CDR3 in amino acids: CASSTQGAKEAFF. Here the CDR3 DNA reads TGTGCCAGCAGCACACAGGGGGCTAAAGAAGCTTTCTTT.

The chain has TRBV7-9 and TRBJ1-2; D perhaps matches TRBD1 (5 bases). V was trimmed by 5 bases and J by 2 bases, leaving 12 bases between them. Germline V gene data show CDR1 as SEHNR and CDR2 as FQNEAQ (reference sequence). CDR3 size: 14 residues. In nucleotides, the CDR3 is TGTGCCAGCAGCCCGTCGGACAAAAACTATGGCTACACCTTC. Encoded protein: CASSPSDKNYGYTF.

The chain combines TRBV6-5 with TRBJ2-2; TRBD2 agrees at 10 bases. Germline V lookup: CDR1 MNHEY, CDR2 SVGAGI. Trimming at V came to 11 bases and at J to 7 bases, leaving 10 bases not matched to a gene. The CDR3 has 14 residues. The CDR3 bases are TGTGCCTCGGCCAGCGGGGGGGCCAGCGGGGAGCTGTTTTTT. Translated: CASASGGASGELFF.

CDR3 DNA sequence: TGCGCCAGCAGCTTGGTCGAGGGGGTGGGTGAAGCTTTCTTT. It yields the protein CASSLVEGVGEAFF. The V call is TRBV5-1, the J call TRBJ1-1, with a tentative D call TRBD1 (6 bases). CDR3 length equals 14 residues. V lost 0 bases to trimming and J lost 7 bases, with 13 bases between them. CDR1 is SGHRS, CDR2 YFSETQ, per germline.

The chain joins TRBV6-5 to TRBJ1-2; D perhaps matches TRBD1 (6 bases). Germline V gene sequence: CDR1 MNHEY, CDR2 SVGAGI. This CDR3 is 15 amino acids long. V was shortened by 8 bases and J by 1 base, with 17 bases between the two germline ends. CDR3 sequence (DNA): TGTGCCAGCCATAGTGGACAGCTAAATAACTATGGCTACACCTTC. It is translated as CASHSGQLNNYGYTF.

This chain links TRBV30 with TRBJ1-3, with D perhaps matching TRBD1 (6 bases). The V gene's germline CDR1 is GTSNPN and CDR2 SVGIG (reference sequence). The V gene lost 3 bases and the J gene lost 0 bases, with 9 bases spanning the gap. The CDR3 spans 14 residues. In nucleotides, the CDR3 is TGTGCCTGGAGGGGGGCGATCTCTGGAAACACCATATATTTT. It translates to CAWRGAISGNTIYF. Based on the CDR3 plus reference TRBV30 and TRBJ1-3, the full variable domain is SQTIHQWPATLVQPVGSPLSLECTVEGTSNPNLYWYRQAAGRGLQLLFYSVGIGQISSEVPQNLSASRPQDRQFILSSKKLLLSDSGFYLCAWRGAISGNTIYFGEGSWLTVV.

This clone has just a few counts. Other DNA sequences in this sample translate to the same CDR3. The CDR3 is CAWSVQAGNYGYTF. Written as DNA, the CDR3 is TGTGCCTGGAGTGTACAGGCGGGAAACTATGGCTACACCTTC. V gene TRBV30 combines with J gene TRBJ1-2, with D possibly being TRBD1 (5 bases). Germline V lookup: CDR1 GTSNPN, CDR2 SVGIG (reference sequence). Trimming took off 0 bases at V and 2 bases at J, with 10 bases between the two ends. The CDR3 has 14 amino acids. The full variable domain, in which reference TRBV30 and TRBJ1-2 provide the parts outside the CDR3, is SQTIHQWPATLVQPVGSPLSLECTVEGTSNPNLYWYRQAAGRGLQLLFYSVGIGQISSEVPQNLSASRPQDRQFILSSKKLLLSDSGFYLCAWSVQAGNYGYTFGSGTRLTVV.

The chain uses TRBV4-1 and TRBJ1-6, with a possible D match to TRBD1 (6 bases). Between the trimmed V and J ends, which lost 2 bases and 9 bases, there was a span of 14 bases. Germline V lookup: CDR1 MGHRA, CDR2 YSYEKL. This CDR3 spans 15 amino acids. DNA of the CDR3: TGCGCCAGCAGCCAATCCCAGGGGATCGGTTCACCCCTCCACTTT. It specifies CASSQSQGIGSPLHF.

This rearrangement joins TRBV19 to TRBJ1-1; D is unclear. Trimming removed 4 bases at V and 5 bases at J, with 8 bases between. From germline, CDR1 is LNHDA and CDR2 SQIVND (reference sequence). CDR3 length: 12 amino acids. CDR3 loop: CASSTSRTEAFF. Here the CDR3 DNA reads TGTGCCAGTAGTACCTCGCGGACTGAAGCTTTCTTT. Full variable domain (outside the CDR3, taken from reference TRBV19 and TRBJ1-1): DGGITQSPKYLFRKEGQNVTLSCEQNLNHDAMYWYRQDPGQGLRLIYYSQIVNDFQKGDIAEGYSVSREKKESFPLTVTSAQKNPTAFYLCASSTSRTEAFFGQGTRLTVV.

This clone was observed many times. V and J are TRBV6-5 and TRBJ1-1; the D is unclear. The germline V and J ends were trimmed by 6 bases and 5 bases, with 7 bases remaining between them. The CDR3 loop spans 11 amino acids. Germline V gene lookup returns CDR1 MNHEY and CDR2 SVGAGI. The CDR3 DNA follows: TGTGCCAGCAGCCGCGGGACTGAAGCTTTCTTT. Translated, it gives CASSRGTEAFF.

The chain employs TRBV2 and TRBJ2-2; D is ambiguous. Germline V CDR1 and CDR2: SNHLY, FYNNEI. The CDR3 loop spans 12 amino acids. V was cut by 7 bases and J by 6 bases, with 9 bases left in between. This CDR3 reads CASTFSSGELFF. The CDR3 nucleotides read TGTGCCAGCACCTTTTCGTCCGGGGAGCTGTTTTTT. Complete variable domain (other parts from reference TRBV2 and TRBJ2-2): EPEVTQTPSHQVTQMGQEVILRCVPISNHLYFYWYRQILGQKVEFLVSFYNNEISEKSEIFDDQFSVERPDGSNFTLKIRSTKLEDSAMYFCASTFSSGELFFGEGSRLTVL.

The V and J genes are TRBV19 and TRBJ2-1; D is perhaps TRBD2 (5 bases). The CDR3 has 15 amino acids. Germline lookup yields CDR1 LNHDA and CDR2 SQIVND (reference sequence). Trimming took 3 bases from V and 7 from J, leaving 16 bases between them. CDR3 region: CASSMVQRRGNEQFF. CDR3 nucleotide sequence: TGTGCCAGTAGTATGGTCCAGCGGCGAGGGAATGAGCAGTTCTTC.

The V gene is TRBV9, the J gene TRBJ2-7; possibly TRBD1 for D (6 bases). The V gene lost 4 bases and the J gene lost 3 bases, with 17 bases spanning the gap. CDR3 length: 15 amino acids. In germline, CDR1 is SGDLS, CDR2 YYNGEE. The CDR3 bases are TGTGCCAGCAGCAAATCAGAGGGGGACCTCTACGAGCAGTACTTC. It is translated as CASSKSEGDLYEQYF. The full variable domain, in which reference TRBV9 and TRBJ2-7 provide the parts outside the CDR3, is DSGVTQTPKHLITATGQRVTLRCSPRSGDLSVYWYQQSLDQGLQFLIQYYNGEERAKGNILERFSAQQFPDLHSELNLSSLELGDSALYFCASSKSEGDLYEQYFGPGTRLTVT.

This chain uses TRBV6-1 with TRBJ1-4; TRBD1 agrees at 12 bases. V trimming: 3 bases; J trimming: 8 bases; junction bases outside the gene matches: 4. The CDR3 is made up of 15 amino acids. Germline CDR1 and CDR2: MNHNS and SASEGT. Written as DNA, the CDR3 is TGTGCCAGCAGTGACGGGACAGGGGGCCGGGAAAAACTGTTTTTT. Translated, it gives CASSDGTGGREKLFF.

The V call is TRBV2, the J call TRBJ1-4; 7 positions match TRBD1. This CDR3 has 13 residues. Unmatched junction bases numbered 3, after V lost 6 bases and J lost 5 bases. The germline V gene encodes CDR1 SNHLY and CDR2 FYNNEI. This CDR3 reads CASRGTENEKLFF. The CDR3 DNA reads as TGTGCCAGCAGGGGGACAGAGAATGAAAAACTGTTTTTT.

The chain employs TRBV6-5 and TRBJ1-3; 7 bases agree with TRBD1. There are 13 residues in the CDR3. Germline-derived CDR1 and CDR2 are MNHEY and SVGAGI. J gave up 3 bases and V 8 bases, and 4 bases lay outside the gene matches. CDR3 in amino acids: CASYRGRGNTIYF. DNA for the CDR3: TGTGCCAGCTACAGGGGACGTGGAAACACCATATATTTT.

Written as DNA, the CDR3 is TGTGCCAGCTCAACCGGGACAGGGGTTGGAAACACCATATATTTT. It is translated as CASSTGTGVGNTIYF. The chain joins TRBV18 to TRBJ1-3; 10 nucleotides line up with TRBD1. This CDR3 is 15 amino acids long. The V gene end was trimmed by 5 bases and the J gene end by 3 bases; junction bases not matched to a gene: 4. CDR1 and CDR2 from the germline V gene are KGHSH and LQKENI.

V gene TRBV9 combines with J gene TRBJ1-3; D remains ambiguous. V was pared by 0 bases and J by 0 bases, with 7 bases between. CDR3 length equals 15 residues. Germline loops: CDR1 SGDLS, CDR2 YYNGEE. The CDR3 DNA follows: TGTGCCAGCAGCGTAGAGGCAGGCTCTGGAAACACCATATATTTT. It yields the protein CASSVEAGSGNTIYF.